This TCR beta chain appears in the sequencing data of a study of cytomegalovirus exposure and HLA in healthy donors. V gave up 5 bases and J gave up 0 bases, with 11 bases separating them. This CDR3 contains 14 residues. Germline assignment: CDR1 LNHNV and CDR2 YYDKDF (reference sequence). 60 Vbeta and 13 Jbeta primers were used in PCR. TCRdb's copy holds only in-frame clones and misses some; the assay was immunoSEQ multiplex PCR. The profile covers about 140,000 clones, with roughly 76% appearing a single time and about 1.3% taken by the ten largest. Material: PBMCs. The chain links TRBV15 to TRBJ2-7; TRBD2 is a possible D gene (7 bases). The receptor's source is a female donor in good health and CMV-seronegative. CDR3 protein: CATSPRGLSYEQYF. CDR3 coding DNA: TGTGCCACCAGCCCGCGGGGGCTCTCCTACGAGCAGTACTTC.